This TCR beta chain came from a study of blood T cell repertoires in COVID-19. Study information: Specimens from acute and convalescent COVID-19 originated in the United States, Italy and Spain. PBMCs, B-cell-depleted T cells, or T cells were the source of the cDNA or gDNA that made up the material.

Per the study methods: For nucleated cells, counts were estimated from reference gene primer amplification. Repertoires were generated with immunoSEQ multiplex PCR, while TCRdb's copy carries only in-frame clones and drops some. The V and J calls and clone size are taken from that table; D and trimming were inferred from the DNA. The profile shows roughly 290,000 clones, around four fifths of them singletons. The CDR3 has 14 residues. V gave up 0 bases and J gave up 13 bases, with 21 bases separating them. Germline CDR1 GTSNPN, CDR2 SVGIG (reference sequence). The source is a woman between 50 and 59 years old with active or convalescent COVID-19. The material sequenced was peripheral blood. J is TRBJ1-1 and V is TRBV30; the D gene is possibly TRBD1 (5 bases). CDR3 region: CAWSVRRTTEGRFF. In nucleotides, the CDR3 is TGTGCCTGGAGTGTACGACGGACCACGGAGGGGCGTTTCTTT. The full variable domain, rest sourced from reference TRBV30 and TRBJ1-1, is SQTIHQWPATLVQPVGSPLSLECTVEGTSNPNLYWYRQAAGRGLQLLFYSVGIGQISSEVPQNLSASRPQDRQFILSSKKLLLSDSGFYLCAWSVRRTTEGRFFGQGTRLTVV.